The 7 T cell receptor beta chains below were found in one sample sequenced in a study of CD8+CD57+ T cells in acquired aplastic anemia. Both TCR beta VDJ combination and CDR3 sequence profiling were carried out. Genomic DNA was the template for this profiling. TCRdb itself ran the reads through MiXCR, one entry per CDR3 protein. Of a few hundred thousand distinct CDR3 sequences listed, around 50% were seen once; the top ten hold 20%. Sequencing was done on patients that had shown CD8+CD57+ cell expansion by flow cytometry. The sequenced material came from sorted CD4+, CD8+, or CD8+CD57+ T cells (not recorded which) from PBMCs. These TCRs come from a human donor with aplastic anemia.

The chain couples TRBV7-9 to TRBJ1-2; D gene uncertain. Germline V gene lookup returns CDR1 SEHNR and CDR2 FQNEAQ (reference sequence). The CDR3 is 14 amino acids. The germline V and J ends were trimmed by 6 bases and 10 bases, with 21 bases remaining between them. CDR3 DNA sequence: TGTGCCAGCAGTACCGGACTAGCGCGGGAGGACTACACCTTC. Its protein product is CASSTGLAREDYTF.

This clonotype has a count of ten or more. The chain couples TRBV4-1 to TRBJ1-1; TRBD1 matches 11 bases. CDR1 MGHRA and CDR2 YSYEKL come from the germline V gene. V was pared by 7 bases and J by 11 bases, with 6 bases of the junction left unmatched. The CDR3 is made up of 12 amino acids. The DNA for the CDR3 is TGCGCCAGCAAACCGGGACAGGGGGGCGCTTTCTTT. Amino acids: CASKPGQGGAFF.

This sequence joins TRBV5-1 and TRBJ1-2; no reliable D call. The CDR3 length is 14 residues. Germline V gives CDR1 SGHRS, CDR2 YFSETQ. Trimming shortened V by 0 bases and J by 5 bases, and 11 bases separated the two germline ends. This CDR3 is CASSLVTGPYGYTF. CDR3 nucleotide sequence: TGCGCCAGCAGCTTGGTCACGGGCCCGTATGGCTACACCTTC.

This chain joins TRBV10-3 and TRBJ1-6; a possible D gene is TRBD1 (5 bases). CDR1 and CDR2 from the germline V gene are ENHRY and SYGVKD. This CDR3 spans 17 amino acids. V lost 4 bases and J 9 bases, leaving 22 bases between the germline ends. The CDR3 sequence is CAISVTPKGIHSSPLHF. In DNA, the CDR3 is TGTGCCATCAGTGTCACCCCCAAGGGGATCCACTCTTCACCCCTCCACTTT.

Remarks on this clonotype: A read error may produce the germline difference seen at one junction end. V and J are TRBV4-1 and TRBJ2-2; the match to TRBD1 covers 7 bases. The CDR3 extends over 18 amino acids. The germline gives CDR1 MGHRA, CDR2 YSYEKL. CDR3 DNA sequence: TGCGCCAGCAGCCAAGAAGCAGGGACAGAGGCGAACACCGGGGAGCTGGTTTTT. Translation: CASSQEAGTEANTGELVF.

In its sample, this clonotype was seen once. V is TRBV19 and J is TRBJ1-4, with D unclear. This CDR3 has 14 residues. Trimming shortened V by 5 bases and J by 3 bases, and 10 bases separated the two germline ends. Germline CDR1 and CDR2: LNHDA and SQIVND (reference sequence). The CDR3 nucleotides are TGTGCCAGTAGTCTCGTAGCGTCTAATGAAAAACTGTTTTTT. Protein product: CASSLVASNEKLFF.

The rearrangement links TRBV5-4 to TRBJ2-5; TRBD2 aligns across 14 bases. The trim removed 0 bases at V and 4 bases at J, leaving 8 bases unmatched. Germline V gene sequence: CDR1 SGHNT, CDR2 YYREEE (reference sequence). The CDR3 extends over 18 amino acids. The DNA of the CDR3 is TGTGCCAGCAGCTTGGCCGGGACTAGCGGGGGACTTCGAGAGACCCAGTACTTC. Its translation: CASSLAGTSGGLRETQYF.